The present entry profiles one T cell receptor (beta chain) with its context. The sample belongs to a study of blood T cell repertoires in COVID-19. V lost 2 bases and J 2 bases, leaving 6 bases between the germline ends. This CDR3 comprises 13 residues. Germline assignment: CDR1 SNHLY and CDR2 FYNNEI. Repertoires were generated with immunoSEQ multiplex PCR, while TCRdb's copy carries only in-frame clones and drops some. This sample carries around 26,000 clones, roughly nine tenths of them seen once, and the ten largest clones take more than 30%. Input material: peripheral blood. This rearrangement joins TRBV2 to TRBJ1-1; D is undetermined. This TCR derives from a man aged 70 or older with active COVID-19. CDR3 bases: TGTGCCAGCAGTGAAATAGCTAACACTGAAGCTTTCTTT. Its translation is CASSEIANTEAFF.